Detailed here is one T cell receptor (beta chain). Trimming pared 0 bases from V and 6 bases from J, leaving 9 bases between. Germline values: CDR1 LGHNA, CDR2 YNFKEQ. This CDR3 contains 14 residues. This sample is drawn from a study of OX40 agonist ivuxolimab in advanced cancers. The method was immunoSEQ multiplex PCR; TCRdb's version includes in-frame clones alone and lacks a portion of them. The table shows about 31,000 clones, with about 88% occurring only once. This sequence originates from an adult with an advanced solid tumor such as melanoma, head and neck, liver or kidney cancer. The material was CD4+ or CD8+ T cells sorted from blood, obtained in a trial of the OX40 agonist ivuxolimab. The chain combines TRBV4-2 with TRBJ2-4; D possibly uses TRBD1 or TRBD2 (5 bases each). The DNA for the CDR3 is TGTGCCAGCAGCCAAGAGAAGGGGAGAAACATTCAGTACTTC. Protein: CASSQEKGRNIQYF.